These 6 T cell receptor beta chains originate from one sample sequenced in a study of blood T cell repertoires in COVID-19. Generated by immunoSEQ multiplex PCR, the TCRdb table keeps only in-frame clones and is missing some. This sample yields about 100,000 clones, of which roughly 86% are seen a single time; 7.5% to 10% belongs to the top ten. Sequencing used peripheral blood. The receptors stem from a man in his forties with active or convalescent COVID-19.

This rearrangement joins TRBV6-6 to TRBJ1-5; D not certain. V was trimmed by 0 bases and J by 2 bases, leaving 5 bases between them. The CDR3 is 14 amino acids. Per the germline V gene, CDR1 is MNHNY and CDR2 is SVGAGI (reference sequence). CDR3 region: CASSYSQGNQPQHF. The CDR3 nucleotides are TGTGCCAGCAGTTACTCCCAGGGCAATCAGCCCCAGCATTTT.

The table lists this clone with a count of one. V usage is TRBV7-9 and J usage is TRBJ2-1, with D tentatively TRBD1 (6 bases). The CDR3 is 12 amino acids. Germline loops: CDR1 SEHNR, CDR2 FQNEAQ (reference sequence). V lost 6 bases to trimming and J lost 6 bases, with 9 bases between them. CDR3 sequence (DNA): TGTGCCAGCAGACTACAGGGCAATGAGCAGTTCTTC. This translates into CASRLQGNEQFF.

On this clone: Germline and junction disagree at one end, which may indicate a read error. The rearrangement joins TRBV12-3 or TRBV12-4 to TRBJ1-2; 9 nucleotides align to TRBD1. The CDR3 covers 11 residues. Here the CDR3 reads CASSLTGGRPF. Here the CDR3 DNA reads TGTGCCAGCAGTTTAACAGGGGGCCGCCCTTTC.

The chain carries TRBV19 and TRBJ1-1, with D possibly TRBD1 on 5 matching bases. Trimming removed 4 bases from V and 0 bases from J, with 12 bases in between. Germline CDR1 and CDR2: LNHDA and SQIVND (reference sequence). This CDR3 has 15 residues. The CDR3 DNA reads TGTGCCAGTAGTACCCAGGGACTGGTGAACACTGAAGCTTTCTTT. It yields the protein CASSTQGLVNTEAFF. The full variable domain, its missing parts supplied by reference TRBV19 and TRBJ1-1, is DGGITQSPKYLFRKEGQNVTLSCEQNLNHDAMYWYRQDPGQGLRLIYYSQIVNDFQKGDIAEGYSVSREKKESFPLTVTSAQKNPTAFYLCASSTQGLVNTEAFFGQGTRLTVV.

This clone occurred once. CDR3 DNA: TGTGCCAGCAGGGCTGGGGGCAGCTATGGCTACACCTTC. Translating gives CASRAGGSYGYTF. This chain links TRBV27 with TRBJ1-2; TRBD1 is a possible D gene (6 bases). The germline V and J ends were trimmed by 6 bases and 4 bases, with 12 bases remaining between them. This CDR3 spans 13 amino acids. Germline CDR1 MNHEY, CDR2 SMNVEV (reference sequence).

The V and J genes are TRBV6-5 and TRBJ1-1; the match to TRBD1 covers 9 bases. The CDR3 contains 15 residues. Germline-derived CDR1 and CDR2 are MNHEY and SVGAGI. V shed 2 bases and J 13 bases; nucleotides not matched to a gene: 14. CDR3 protein: CASSYEPGTGMKLFF. CDR3 in DNA: TGTGCCAGCAGTTACGAGCCCGGGACAGGGATGAAGCTTTTCTTT.